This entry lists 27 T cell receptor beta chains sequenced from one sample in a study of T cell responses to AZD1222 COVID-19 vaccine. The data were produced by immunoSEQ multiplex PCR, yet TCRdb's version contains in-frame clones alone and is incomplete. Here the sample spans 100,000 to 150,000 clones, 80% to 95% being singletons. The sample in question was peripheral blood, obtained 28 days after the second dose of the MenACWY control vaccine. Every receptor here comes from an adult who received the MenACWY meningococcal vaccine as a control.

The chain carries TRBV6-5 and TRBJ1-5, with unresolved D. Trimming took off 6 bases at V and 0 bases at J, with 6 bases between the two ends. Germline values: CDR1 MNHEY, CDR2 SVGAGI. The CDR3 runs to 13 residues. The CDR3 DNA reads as TGTGCCAGCAGGCTTATTAGCAATCAGCCCCAGCATTTT. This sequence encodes CASRLISNQPQHF.

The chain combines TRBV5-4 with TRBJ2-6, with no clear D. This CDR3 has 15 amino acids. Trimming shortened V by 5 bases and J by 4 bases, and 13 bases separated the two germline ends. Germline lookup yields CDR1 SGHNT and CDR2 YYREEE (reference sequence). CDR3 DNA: TGTGCCAGCAGTCCAGTGGGTGTAGGGGCCAACGTCCTGACTTTC. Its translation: CASSPVGVGANVLTF.

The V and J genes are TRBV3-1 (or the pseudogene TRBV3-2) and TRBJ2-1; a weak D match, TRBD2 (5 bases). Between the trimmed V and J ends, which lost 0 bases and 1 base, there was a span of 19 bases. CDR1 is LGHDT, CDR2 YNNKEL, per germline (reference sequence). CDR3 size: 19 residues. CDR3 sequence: CASSQDSPLATGSYNEQFF. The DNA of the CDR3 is TGTGCCAGCAGCCAAGATAGCCCCCTGGCCACGGGGTCCTACAATGAGCAGTTCTTC.

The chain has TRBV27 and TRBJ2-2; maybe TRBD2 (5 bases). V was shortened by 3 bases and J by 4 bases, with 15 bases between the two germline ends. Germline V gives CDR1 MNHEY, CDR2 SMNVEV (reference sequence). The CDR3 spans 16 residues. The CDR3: CASSFYKTSSTGELFF. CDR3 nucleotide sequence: TGTGCCAGCAGTTTTTATAAAACTAGTAGCACCGGGGAGCTGTTTTTT.

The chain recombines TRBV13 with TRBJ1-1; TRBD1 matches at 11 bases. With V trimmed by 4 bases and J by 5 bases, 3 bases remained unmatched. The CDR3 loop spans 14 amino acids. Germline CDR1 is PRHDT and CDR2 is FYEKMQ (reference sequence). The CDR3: CASSWDRGNTEAFF. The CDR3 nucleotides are TGTGCCAGCAGCTGGGACAGGGGGAATACTGAAGCTTTCTTT.

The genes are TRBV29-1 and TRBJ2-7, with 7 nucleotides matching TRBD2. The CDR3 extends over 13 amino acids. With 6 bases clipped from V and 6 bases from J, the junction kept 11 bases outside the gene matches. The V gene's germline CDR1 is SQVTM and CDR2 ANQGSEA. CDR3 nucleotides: TGCAGCGTCAAATTCGGGGGGACGGGCGAGCAGTACTTC. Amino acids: CSVKFGGTGEQYF.

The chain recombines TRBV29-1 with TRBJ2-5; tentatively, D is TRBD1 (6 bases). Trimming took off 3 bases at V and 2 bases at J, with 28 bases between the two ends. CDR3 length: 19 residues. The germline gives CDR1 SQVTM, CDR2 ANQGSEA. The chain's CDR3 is CSVEVRDRITGGVQETQYF. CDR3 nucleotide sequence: TGCAGCGTTGAGGTCCGTGACAGGATCACCGGTGGGGTACAAGAGACCCAGTACTTC.

CDR3 protein: CASSSISNQPQHF. As DNA, the CDR3 is TGTGCCAGCAGTTCCATTAGCAATCAGCCCCAGCATTTT. The gene calls are TRBV6-6 and TRBJ1-5; D unresolved. Trimming removed 4 bases at V and 0 bases at J, with 4 bases between. The CDR3 spans 13 residues. Germline-derived CDR1 and CDR2 are MNHNY and SVGAGI (reference sequence).

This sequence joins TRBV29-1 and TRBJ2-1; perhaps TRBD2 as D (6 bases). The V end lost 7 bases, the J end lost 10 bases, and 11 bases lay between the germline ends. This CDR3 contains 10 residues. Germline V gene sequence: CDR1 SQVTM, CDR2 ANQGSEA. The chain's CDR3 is CSGTRGEQFF. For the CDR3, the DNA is TGCAGCGGGACACGGGGGGAGCAGTTCTTC.

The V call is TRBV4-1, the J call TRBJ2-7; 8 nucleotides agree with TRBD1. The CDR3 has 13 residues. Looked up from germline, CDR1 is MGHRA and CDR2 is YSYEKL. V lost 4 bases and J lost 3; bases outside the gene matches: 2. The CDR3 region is CASSPGQVYEQYF. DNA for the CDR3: TGCGCCAGCAGCCCGGGACAGGTCTACGAGCAGTACTTC.

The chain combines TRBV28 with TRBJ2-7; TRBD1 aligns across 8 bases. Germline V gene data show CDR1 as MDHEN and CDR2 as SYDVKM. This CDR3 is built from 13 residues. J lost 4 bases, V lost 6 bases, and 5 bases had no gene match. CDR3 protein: CASRAGGGYEQYF. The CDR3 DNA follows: TGTGCCAGCAGGGCAGGGGGCGGGTACGAGCAGTACTTC.

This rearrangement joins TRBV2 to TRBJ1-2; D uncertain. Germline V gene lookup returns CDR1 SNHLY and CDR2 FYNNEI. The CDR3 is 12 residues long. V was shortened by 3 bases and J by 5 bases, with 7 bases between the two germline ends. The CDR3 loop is CASSDLGYGYTF. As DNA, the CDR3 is TGTGCCAGCAGTGATTTAGGGTATGGCTACACCTTC.

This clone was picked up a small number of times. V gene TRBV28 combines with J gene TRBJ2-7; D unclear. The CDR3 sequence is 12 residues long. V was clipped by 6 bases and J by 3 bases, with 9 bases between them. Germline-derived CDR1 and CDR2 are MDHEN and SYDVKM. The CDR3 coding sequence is TGTGCCAGCAGCTCGGACGACTACGAGCAGTACTTC. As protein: CASSSDDYEQYF.

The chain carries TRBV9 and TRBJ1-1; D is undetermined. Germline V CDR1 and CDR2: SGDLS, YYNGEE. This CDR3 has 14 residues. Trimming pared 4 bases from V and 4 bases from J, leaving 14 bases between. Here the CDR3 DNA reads TGTGCCAGCAGCAACTGGGTAGAGGCCACTGAAGCTTTCTTT. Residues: CASSNWVEATEAFF.

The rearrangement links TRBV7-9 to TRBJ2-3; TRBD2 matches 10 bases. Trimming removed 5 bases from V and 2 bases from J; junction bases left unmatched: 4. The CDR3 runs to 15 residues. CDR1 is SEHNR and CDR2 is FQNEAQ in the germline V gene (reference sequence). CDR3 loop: CASSPLAGYTDTQYF. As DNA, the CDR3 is TGTGCCAGCAGCCCACTAGCGGGATACACAGATACGCAGTATTTT.

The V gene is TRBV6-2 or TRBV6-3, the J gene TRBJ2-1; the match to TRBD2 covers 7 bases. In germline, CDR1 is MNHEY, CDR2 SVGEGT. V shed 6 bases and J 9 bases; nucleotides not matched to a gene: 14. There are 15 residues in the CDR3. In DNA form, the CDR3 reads TGTGCCAGCAGCGTGGGACTAAGGCATAGCAGTGAGCAGTTCTTC. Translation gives CASSVGLRHSSEQFF.

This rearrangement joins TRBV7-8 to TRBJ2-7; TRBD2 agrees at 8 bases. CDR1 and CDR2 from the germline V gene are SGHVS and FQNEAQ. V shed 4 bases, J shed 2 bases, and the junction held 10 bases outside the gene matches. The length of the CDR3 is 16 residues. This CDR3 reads CASSSPLREGPYEQYF. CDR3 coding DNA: TGTGCCAGCAGCTCCCCACTACGGGAGGGCCCCTACGAGCAGTACTTC. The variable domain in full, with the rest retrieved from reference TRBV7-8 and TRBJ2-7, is GAGVSQSPRYKVAKRGQDVALRCDPISGHVSLFWYQQALGQGPEFLTYFQNEAQLDKSGLPSDRFFAERPEGSVSTLKIQRTQQEDSAVYLCASSSPLREGPYEQYFGPGTRLTVT.

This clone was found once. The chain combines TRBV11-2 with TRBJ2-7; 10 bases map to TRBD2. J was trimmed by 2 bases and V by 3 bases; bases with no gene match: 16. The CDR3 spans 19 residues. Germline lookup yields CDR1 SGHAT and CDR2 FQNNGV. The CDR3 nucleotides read TGTGCCAGCAGCTTGGGTTTTATTAGCGGGGGGCCACAAACCTACGAGCAGTACGTC. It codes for CASSLGFISGGPQTYEQYV.

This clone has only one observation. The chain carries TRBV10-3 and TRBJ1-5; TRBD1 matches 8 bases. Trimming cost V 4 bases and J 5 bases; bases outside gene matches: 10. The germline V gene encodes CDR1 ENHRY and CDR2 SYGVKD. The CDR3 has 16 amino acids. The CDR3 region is CAISGGTGGLDQPQHF. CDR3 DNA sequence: TGTGCCATCAGTGGGGGTACAGGGGGATTGGATCAGCCCCAGCATTTT.

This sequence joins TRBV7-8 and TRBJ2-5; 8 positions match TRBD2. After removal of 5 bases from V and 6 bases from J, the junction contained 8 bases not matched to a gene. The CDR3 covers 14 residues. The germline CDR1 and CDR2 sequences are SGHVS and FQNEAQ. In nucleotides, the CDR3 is TGTGCCAGCAGCCCGGGAGGGTCAGGCCAGACCCAGTACTTC. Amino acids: CASSPGGSGQTQYF.

The CDR3 loop is CASSRNFGETQYF. The CDR3 DNA sequence: TGTGCCAGCAGTAGGAACTTTGGTGAGACCCAGTACTTC. The genes are TRBV5-8 and TRBJ2-5, with unresolved D. CDR1 SGHTS and CDR2 YDEGEE come from the germline V gene. V was clipped by 5 bases and J by 5 bases, with 13 bases between them. This CDR3 spans 13 amino acids.

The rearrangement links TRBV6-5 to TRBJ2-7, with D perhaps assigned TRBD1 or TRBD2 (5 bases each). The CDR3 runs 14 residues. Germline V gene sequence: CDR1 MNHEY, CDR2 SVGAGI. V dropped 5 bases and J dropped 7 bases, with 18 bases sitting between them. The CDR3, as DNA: TGTGCCAGCAGTCCCATGTTGGGGGAACGGGAGCAGTACTTC. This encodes CASSPMLGEREQYF.

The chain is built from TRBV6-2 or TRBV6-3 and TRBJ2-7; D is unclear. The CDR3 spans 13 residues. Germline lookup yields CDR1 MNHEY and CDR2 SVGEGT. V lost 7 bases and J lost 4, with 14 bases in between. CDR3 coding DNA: TGTGCCAGCACCCCATCGGACGTATACGAGCAGTACTTC. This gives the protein CASTPSDVYEQYF.

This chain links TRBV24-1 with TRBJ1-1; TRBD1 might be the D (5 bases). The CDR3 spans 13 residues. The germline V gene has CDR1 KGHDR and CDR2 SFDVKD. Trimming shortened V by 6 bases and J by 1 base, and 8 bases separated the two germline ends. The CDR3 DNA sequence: TGTGCCACCAGTTGGGGGGGGAACACTGAAGCTTTCTTT. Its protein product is CATSWGGNTEAFF.

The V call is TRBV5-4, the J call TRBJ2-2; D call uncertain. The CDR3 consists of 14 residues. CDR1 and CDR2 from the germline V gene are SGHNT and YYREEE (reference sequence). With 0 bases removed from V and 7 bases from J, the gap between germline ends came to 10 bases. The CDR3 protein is CASSLGMGSGELFF. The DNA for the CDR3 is TGTGCCAGCAGCTTGGGAATGGGAAGCGGGGAGCTGTTTTTT.

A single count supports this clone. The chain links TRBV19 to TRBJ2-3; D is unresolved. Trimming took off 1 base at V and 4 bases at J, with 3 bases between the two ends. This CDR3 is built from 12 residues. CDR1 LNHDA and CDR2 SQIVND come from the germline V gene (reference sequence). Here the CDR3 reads CASSIAPDTQYF. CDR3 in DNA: TGTGCCAGTAGTATAGCCCCAGATACGCAGTATTTT.

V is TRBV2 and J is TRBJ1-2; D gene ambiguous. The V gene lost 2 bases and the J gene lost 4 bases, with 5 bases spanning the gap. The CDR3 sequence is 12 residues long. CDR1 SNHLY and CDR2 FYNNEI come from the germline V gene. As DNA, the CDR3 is TGTGCCAGCAGTGAAAGCGCCTATGGCTACACCTTC. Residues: CASSESAYGYTF.